A selection of T cell receptor beta chains follows, all from one sample in a study of TIL therapy for anti-PD-1-resistant metastatic lung cancer. Clones were sequenced by immunoSEQ multiplex PCR, and TCRdb holds only the in-frame ones, with some missing. The data contain around 100,000 clones, about two thirds of them singletons. Sequenced here: tumor tissue, sampled at baseline. The receptors come from a person aged 25-85 years with non-small cell lung cancer. CDR3s include the opening cysteine and the closing phenylalanine or tryptophan. The D gene is left open where the match is weak. For some rows the clone size is stated as once, few or many, or as a class when expanded; others skip it.

CDR3 DNA: TGTGCCAGCAGCCAATTTTCCGGGATTAACACCGGGGAGCTGTTTTTT
CDR3 protein: CASSQFSGINTGELFF
V gene: TRBV4-2
J gene: TRBJ2-2
D gene: -
clone size: -

CDR3 DNA: TGTGCCAGCAGCCAACACACAGGGGATGAAAAACTGTTTTTT
CDR3 protein: CASSQHTGDEKLFF
V gene: TRBV3-1/TRBV3-2
J gene: TRBJ1-4
D gene: TRBD1
clone size: many

CDR3 DNA: TGTGCCAGCAGCCCCCAAGGGGACCTATACGAGCAGTACTTC
CDR3 protein: CASSPQGDLYEQYF
V gene: TRBV5-4
J gene: TRBJ2-7
D gene: -
clone size: once

CDR3 DNA: TGTGCCAGCAGCTTGGAGACAAATCCTCGCCTATCCTATAATTCACCCCTCCACTTT
CDR3 protein: CASSLETNPRLSYNSPLHF
V gene: TRBV5-4
J gene: TRBJ1-6
D gene: -
clone size: -

CDR3 DNA: TGTGCCAGCAGCTTGGACGGGGGATTTTACGAGCAGTACTTC
CDR3 protein: CASSLDGGFYEQYF
V gene: TRBV7-2
J gene: TRBJ2-7
D gene: -
clone size: -

CDR3 DNA: TGTGCCAGCTCACCATACGAAAATAGCGGAGGGGGCACCGGGGAGCTGTTTTTT
CDR3 protein: CASSPYENSGGGTGELFF
V gene: TRBV18
J gene: TRBJ2-2
D gene: -
clone size: once

CDR3 DNA: TGTGCCAGCAGCTTGGCAGGGTCGGGGGGCACTGAAGCTTTCTTT
CDR3 protein: CASSLAGSGGTEAFF
V gene: TRBV5-5
J gene: TRBJ1-1
D gene: -
clone size: -

CDR3 DNA: TGTGCCAGCAGACGATCCGTACGGGATACGCAGTATTTT
CDR3 protein: CASRRSVRDTQYF
V gene: TRBV27
J gene: TRBJ2-3
D gene: -
clone size: -

CDR3 DNA: TGTGCCAGCAGCTGGACAGGGGGCGACGAGCAGTACTTC
CDR3 protein: CASSWTGGDEQYF
V gene: TRBV6-2/TRBV6-3
J gene: TRBJ2-7
D gene: TRBD1
clone size: -

CDR3 DNA: TGTGCCAGTAGTGTGTCGAGAGACAATGAGCAGTTCTTC
CDR3 protein: CASSVSRDNEQFF
V gene: TRBV19
J gene: TRBJ2-1
D gene: -
clone size: -

CDR3 DNA: TGTGCCAGCAGCCCCGGGGGTAATAAGGAGACCCAGTACTTC
CDR3 protein: CASSPGGNKETQYF
V gene: TRBV11-3
J gene: TRBJ2-5
D gene: -
clone size: -

CDR3 DNA: TGTGCCAGCAGCTTGGGCGGGATTAACTATGGCTACACCTTC
CDR3 protein: CASSLGGINYGYTF
V gene: TRBV7-9
J gene: TRBJ1-2
D gene: -
clone size: -

CDR3 DNA: TGTGCCAGTAGTGGGATCGACACCACCAATGAAAAACTGTTTTTT
CDR3 protein: CASSGIDTTNEKLFF
V gene: TRBV19
J gene: TRBJ1-4
D gene: -
clone size: -

CDR3 DNA: TGTGCCAGCAGCGTCCGGGCGACGAACACTGAAGCTTTCTTT
CDR3 protein: CASSVRATNTEAFF
V gene: TRBV11-2
J gene: TRBJ1-1
D gene: -
clone size: -

CDR3 DNA: TGTGCCACCAGCAGAACCCTAGCGGGGCAAGAGACCCAGTACTTC
CDR3 protein: CATSRTLAGQETQYF
V gene: TRBV15
J gene: TRBJ2-5
D gene: TRBD2
clone size: few

CDR3 DNA: TGTGCCTGGAGTGCAGGGGATGACACTGAAGCTTTCTTT
CDR3 protein: CAWSAGDDTEAFF
V gene: TRBV30
J gene: TRBJ1-1
D gene: -
clone size: few

CDR3 DNA: TGTGCCAGCAGCTTGGCTTGGGACGGAGAAAATTCACCCCTCCACTTT
CDR3 protein: CASSLAWDGENSPLHF
V gene: TRBV5-6
J gene: TRBJ1-6
D gene: -
clone size: -

CDR3 DNA: TGTGCCAGCAGCGGCGCGGGACACGGCTATGGCTACACCTTC
CDR3 protein: CASSGAGHGYGYTF
V gene: TRBV5-5
J gene: TRBJ1-2
D gene: -
clone size: -

CDR3 DNA: TGTGCCAGCAGTTGGGGACAGGGAATAACGACCTACGAGCAGTACTTC
CDR3 protein: CASSWGQGITTYEQYF
V gene: TRBV6-2/TRBV6-3
J gene: TRBJ2-7
D gene: TRBD1
clone size: -

CDR3 DNA: TGTGCCAGCAGCGCAACCGAGACTAATGAAAAACTGTTTTTT
CDR3 protein: CASSATETNEKLFF
V gene: TRBV9
J gene: TRBJ1-4
D gene: -
clone size: -

CDR3 DNA: TGCGCCAGCAGCCTTGCAACACCCCCTTACAGGGGACCAAACAATGAGCAGTTCTTC
CDR3 protein: CASSLATPPYRGPNNEQFF
V gene: TRBV4-3
J gene: TRBJ2-1
D gene: TRBD1
clone size: once

CDR3 DNA: TGTGCCAGCAGGAGGGGGGACCCTCCATACGAGCAGTACTTC
CDR3 protein: CASRRGDPPYEQYF
V gene: TRBV2
J gene: TRBJ2-7
D gene: -
clone size: few

CDR3 DNA: TGTGCCAGTACCTTATCAGGGGAACAGCCCCAGCATTTT
CDR3 protein: CASTLSGEQPQHF
V gene: TRBV19
J gene: TRBJ1-5
D gene: -
clone size: -

CDR3 DNA: TGTGCCAGCAGCGCAACTAGCGGGAGAGGCAATGAGCAGTTCTTC
CDR3 protein: CASSATSGRGNEQFF
V gene: TRBV9
J gene: TRBJ2-1
D gene: TRBD2
clone size: few

CDR3 DNA: TGTGCCACCGGTAGGCGACAGGGACGCGAGACCCAGTACTTC
CDR3 protein: CATGRRQGRETQYF
V gene: TRBV15
J gene: TRBJ2-5
D gene: TRBD1
clone size: -

CDR3 DNA: TGTGCCAGCAGTTACTCTGGACAGCTAGGGGCCGGGGAGCTGTTTTTT
CDR3 protein: CASSYSGQLGAGELFF
V gene: TRBV6-5
J gene: TRBJ2-2
D gene: -
clone size: once

CDR3 DNA: TGCGCCAGCAGCACACATAGCCATAGGGAGGGCGAGCAGTACTTC
CDR3 protein: CASSTHSHREGEQYF
V gene: TRBV4-1
J gene: TRBJ2-7
D gene: TRBD2
clone size: -

CDR3 DNA: TGTGCCAGCAGCTTAGCGGAGACACCTTATTCACCCCTCCACTTT
CDR3 protein: CASSLAETPYSPLHF
V gene: TRBV7-9
J gene: TRBJ1-6
D gene: -
clone size: -

CDR3 DNA: TGTGCCAGCAGCCCGAGACAGGATTCCTACGAGCAGTACTTC
CDR3 protein: CASSPRQDSYEQYF
V gene: TRBV7-9
J gene: TRBJ2-7
D gene: -
clone size: -